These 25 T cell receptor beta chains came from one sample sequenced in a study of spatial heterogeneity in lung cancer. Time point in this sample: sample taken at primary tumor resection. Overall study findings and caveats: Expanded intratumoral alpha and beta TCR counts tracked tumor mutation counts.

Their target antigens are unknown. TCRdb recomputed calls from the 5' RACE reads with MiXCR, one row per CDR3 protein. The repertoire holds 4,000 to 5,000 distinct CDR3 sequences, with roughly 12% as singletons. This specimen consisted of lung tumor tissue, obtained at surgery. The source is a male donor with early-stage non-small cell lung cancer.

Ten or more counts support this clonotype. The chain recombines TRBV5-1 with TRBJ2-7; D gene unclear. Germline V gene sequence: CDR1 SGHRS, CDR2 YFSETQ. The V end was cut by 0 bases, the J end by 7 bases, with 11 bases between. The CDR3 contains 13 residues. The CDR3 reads CASSLAGTVEQYF. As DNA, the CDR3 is TGCGCCAGCAGCTTGGCCGGCACCGTGGAGCAGTACTTC.

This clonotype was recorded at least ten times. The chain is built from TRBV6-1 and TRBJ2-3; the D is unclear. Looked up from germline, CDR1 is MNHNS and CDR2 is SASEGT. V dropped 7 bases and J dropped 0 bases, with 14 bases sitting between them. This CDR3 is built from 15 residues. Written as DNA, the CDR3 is TGTGCCAGCACCGACCGGGCCCATAGCACAGATACGCAGTATTTT. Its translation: CASTDRAHSTDTQYF.

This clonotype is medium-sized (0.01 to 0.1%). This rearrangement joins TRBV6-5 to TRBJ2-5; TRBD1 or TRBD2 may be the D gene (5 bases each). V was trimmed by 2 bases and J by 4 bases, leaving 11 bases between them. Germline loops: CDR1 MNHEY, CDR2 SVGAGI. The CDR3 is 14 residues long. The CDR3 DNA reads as TGTGCCAGCAGTTACGCCCTGGGGGTAGAGACCCAGTACTTC. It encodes CASSYALGVETQYF.

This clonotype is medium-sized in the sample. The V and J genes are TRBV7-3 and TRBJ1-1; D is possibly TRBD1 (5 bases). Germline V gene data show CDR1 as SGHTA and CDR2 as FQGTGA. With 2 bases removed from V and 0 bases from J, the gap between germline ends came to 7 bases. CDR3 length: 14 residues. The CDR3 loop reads CASSLLGVNTEAFF. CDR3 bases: TGTGCCAGCAGCTTACTAGGGGTGAACACTGAAGCTTTCTTT.

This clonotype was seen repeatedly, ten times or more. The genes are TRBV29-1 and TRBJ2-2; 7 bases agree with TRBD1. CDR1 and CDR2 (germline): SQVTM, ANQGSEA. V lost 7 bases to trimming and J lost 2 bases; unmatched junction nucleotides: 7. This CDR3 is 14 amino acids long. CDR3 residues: CSALGQINTGELFF. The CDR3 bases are TGCAGCGCCTTGGGACAGATTAACACCGGGGAGCTGTTTTTT.

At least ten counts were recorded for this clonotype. The DNA for the CDR3 is TGCAGTGCTAGAACTCACGGGGGGAGCAATCAGCCCCAGCATTTT. Protein sequence: CSARTHGGSNQPQHF. The chain joins TRBV20-1 to TRBJ1-5, with D maybe TRBD1 (5 bases). The V and J ends lost 2 bases and 1 base respectively, with 12 bases between them. The CDR3 consists of 15 residues. Germline lookup yields CDR1 DFQATT and CDR2 SNEGSKA (reference sequence).

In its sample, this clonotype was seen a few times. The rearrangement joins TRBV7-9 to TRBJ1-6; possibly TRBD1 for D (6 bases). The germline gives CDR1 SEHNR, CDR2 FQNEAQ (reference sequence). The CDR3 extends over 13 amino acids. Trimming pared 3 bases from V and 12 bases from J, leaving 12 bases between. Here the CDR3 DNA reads TGTGCCAGCAGCTTGACACAGGGTGGACCCCTCCACTTT. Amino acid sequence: CASSLTQGGPLHF.

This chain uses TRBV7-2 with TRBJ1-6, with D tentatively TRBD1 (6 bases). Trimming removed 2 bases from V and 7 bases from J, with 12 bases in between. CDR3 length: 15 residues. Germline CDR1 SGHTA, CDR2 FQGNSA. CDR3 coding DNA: TGTGCCAGCAGCTTATTCCAGGGGACGAATTCACCCCTCCACTTT. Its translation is CASSLFQGTNSPLHF.

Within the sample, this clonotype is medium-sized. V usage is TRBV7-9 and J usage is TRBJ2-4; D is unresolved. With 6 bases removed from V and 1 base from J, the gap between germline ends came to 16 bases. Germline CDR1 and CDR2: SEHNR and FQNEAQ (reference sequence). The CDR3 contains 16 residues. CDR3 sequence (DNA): TGTGCCAGCAGTCGTACAGTCCTTATGGCCAAAAACATTCAGTACTTC. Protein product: CASSRTVLMAKNIQYF.

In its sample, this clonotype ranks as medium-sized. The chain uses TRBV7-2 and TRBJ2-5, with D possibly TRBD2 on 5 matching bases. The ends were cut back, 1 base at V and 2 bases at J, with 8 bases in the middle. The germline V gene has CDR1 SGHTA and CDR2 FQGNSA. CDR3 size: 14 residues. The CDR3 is CASSLGTDQETQYF. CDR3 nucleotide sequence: TGTGCCAGCAGCTTAGGGACTGATCAAGAGACCCAGTACTTC.

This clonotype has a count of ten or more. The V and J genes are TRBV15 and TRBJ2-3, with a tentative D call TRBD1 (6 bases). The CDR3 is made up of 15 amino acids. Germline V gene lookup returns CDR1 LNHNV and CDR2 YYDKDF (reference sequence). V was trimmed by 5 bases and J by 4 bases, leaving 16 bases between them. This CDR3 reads CATSGLRAGADTQYF. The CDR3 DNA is TGTGCCACCAGCGGGTTGAGGGCAGGGGCAGATACGCAGTATTTT.

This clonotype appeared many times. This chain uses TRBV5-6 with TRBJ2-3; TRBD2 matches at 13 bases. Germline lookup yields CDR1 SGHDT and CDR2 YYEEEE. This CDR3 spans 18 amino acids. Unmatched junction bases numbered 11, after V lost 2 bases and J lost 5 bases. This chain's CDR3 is CASSFGRTSGRWGDTQYF. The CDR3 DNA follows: TGTGCCAGCAGCTTTGGTAGGACTAGCGGGAGATGGGGAGATACGCAGTATTTT.

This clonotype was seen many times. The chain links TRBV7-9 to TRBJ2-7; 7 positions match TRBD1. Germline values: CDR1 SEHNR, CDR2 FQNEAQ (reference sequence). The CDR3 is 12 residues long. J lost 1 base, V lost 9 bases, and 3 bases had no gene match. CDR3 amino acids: CASRDSSYEQYF. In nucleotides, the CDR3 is TGTGCCAGTCGGGACAGTTCCTACGAGCAGTACTTC.

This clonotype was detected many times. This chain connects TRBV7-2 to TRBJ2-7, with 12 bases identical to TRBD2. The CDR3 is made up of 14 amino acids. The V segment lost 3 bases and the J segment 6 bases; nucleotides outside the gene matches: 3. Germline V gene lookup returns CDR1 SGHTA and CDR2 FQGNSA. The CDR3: CASSLTSGRGEQYF. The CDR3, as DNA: TGTGCCAGCAGCTTGACTAGCGGGAGAGGCGAGCAGTACTTC.

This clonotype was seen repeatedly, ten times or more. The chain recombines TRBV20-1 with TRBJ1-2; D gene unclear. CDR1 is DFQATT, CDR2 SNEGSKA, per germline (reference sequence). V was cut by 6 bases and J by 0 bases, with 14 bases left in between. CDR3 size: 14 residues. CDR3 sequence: CSANPGTSNYGYTF. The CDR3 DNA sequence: TGCAGTGCCAACCCGGGAACCTCTAACTATGGCTACACCTTC.

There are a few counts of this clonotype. The CDR3 protein is CASSWGLAGIRTQYF. The CDR3 coding sequence is TGTGCCAGCAGTTGGGGACTAGCGGGAATACGGACCCAGTACTTC. The chain has TRBV27 and TRBJ2-5; TRBD2 matches 13 bases. V lost 4 bases and J lost 7; bases outside the gene matches: 6. CDR3 length equals 15 residues. Germline V lookup: CDR1 MNHEY, CDR2 SMNVEV (reference sequence).

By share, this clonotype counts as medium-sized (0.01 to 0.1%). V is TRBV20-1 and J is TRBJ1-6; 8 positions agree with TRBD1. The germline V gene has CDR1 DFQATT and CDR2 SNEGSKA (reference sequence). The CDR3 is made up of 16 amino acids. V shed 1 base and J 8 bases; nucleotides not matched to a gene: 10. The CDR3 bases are TGCAGTGCTAGAGGGACAGGGTTTGGAGGAGATTCACCCCTCCACTTT. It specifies CSARGTGFGGDSPLHF.

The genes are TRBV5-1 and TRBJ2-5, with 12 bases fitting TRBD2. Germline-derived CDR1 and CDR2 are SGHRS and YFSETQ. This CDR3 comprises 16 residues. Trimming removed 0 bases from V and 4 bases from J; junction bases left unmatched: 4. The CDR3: CASSLAGLAGPETQYF. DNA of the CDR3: TGCGCCAGCAGCTTGGCCGGACTAGCGGGGCCAGAGACCCAGTACTTC. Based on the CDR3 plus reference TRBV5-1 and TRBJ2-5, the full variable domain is KAGVTQTPRYLIKTRGQQVTLSCSPISGHRSVSWYQQTPGQGLQFLFEYFSETQRNKGNFPGRFSGRQFSNSRSEMNVSTLELGDSALYLCASSLAGLAGPETQYFGPGTRLLVL.

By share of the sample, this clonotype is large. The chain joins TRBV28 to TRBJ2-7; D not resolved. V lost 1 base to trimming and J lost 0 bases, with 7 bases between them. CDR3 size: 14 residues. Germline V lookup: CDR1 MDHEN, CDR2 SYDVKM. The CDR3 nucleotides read TGTGCCAGCAGTTTATATCCCCCCTCCTACGAGCAGTACTTC. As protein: CASSLYPPSYEQYF. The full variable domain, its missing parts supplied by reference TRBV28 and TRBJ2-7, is DVKVTQSSRYLVKRTGEKVFLECVQDMDHENMFWYRQDPGLGLRLIYFSYDVKMKEKGDIPEGYSVSREKKERFSLILESASTNQTSMYLCASSLYPPSYEQYFGPGTRLTVT.

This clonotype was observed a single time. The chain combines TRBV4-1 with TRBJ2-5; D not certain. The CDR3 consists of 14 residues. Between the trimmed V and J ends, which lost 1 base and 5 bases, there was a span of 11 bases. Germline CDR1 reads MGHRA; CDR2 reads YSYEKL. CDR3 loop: CASSQVQARETQYF. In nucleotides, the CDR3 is TGCGCCAGCAGCCAAGTCCAGGCCCGGGAGACCCAGTACTTC.

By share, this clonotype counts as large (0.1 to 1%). The CDR3 bases are TGCGCCAGCAGCTCCCGAACCGGTAGCGGGGGAGCCTACAATGAGCAGTTCTTC. Its translation is CASSSRTGSGGAYNEQFF. V usage is TRBV5-1 and J usage is TRBJ2-1, with 9 bases that match TRBD2. The V gene end was trimmed by 3 bases and the J gene end by 2 bases; junction bases not matched to a gene: 12. The V gene's germline CDR1 is SGHRS and CDR2 YFSETQ. The CDR3 is made up of 18 amino acids.

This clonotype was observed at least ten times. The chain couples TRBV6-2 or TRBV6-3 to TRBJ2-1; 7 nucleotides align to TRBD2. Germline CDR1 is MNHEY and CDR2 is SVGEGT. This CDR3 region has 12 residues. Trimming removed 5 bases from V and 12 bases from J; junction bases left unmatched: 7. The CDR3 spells CASSPRLAGQFF. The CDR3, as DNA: TGTGCCAGCAGTCCCCGACTAGCAGGGCAGTTCTTC.

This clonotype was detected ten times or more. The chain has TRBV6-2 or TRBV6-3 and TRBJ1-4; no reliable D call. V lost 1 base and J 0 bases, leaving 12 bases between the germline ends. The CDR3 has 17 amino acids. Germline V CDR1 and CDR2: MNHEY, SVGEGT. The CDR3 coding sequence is TGTGCCAGCAGTTACTTATTCGGGAGTGCAACTAATGAAAAACTGTTTTTT. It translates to CASSYLFGSATNEKLFF.

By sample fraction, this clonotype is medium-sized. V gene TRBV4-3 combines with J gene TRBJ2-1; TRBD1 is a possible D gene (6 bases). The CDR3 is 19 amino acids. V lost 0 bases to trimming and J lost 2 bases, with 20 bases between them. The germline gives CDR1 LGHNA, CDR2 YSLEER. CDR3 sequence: CASSQEWGHPDSPYNEQFF. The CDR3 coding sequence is TGCGCCAGCAGCCAAGAATGGGGACACCCTGACTCGCCCTACAATGAGCAGTTCTTC.

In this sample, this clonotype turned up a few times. The CDR3 bases are TGCGCCAGCACGACTGGGAGCTCCTACGAGCAGTACTTC. Its translation is CASTTGSSYEQYF. The rearrangement links TRBV5-1 to TRBJ2-7; maybe TRBD2 (5 bases). The V and J ends lost 6 bases and 0 bases respectively, with 10 bases between them. Germline CDR1 is SGHRS and CDR2 is YFSETQ. CDR3 length: 13 amino acids.